This TCR beta chain was found in a study of shared clonotypes between healthy human individuals. Findings and caveats of the study: It was the non-shared clonotypes that had lower generation probabilities than clonotypes shared by all four donors. Around 4.9% of naive CD4 clonotypes were shared across several donors.

The CDR3 contains 16 residues. V dropped 4 bases and J dropped 5 bases, with 21 bases sitting between them. Germline CDR1 is SGDLS and CDR2 is YYNGEE. The split of CD4+ cells yielded CD45RA+ naive and CD45RA-negative memory subsets. The method was immunoSEQ multiplex PCR; TCRdb's version includes in-frame clones alone and lacks a portion of them. The sample contains roughly 300,000 clones, 73% of which appear only once. Details on this clone: Antigen specificity is unknown.

V gene TRBV9 combines with J gene TRBJ2-5; D is possibly TRBD2 (6 bases). The source of this sequence is a young man in good health. Sequencing used memory CD4+ T cells sorted from blood. The subset was: CD45RA-negative fraction. The chain's CDR3 is CASSFGGRGSGETQYF. As DNA, the CDR3 is TGTGCCAGCAGCTTTGGGGGGAGAGGGTCCGGTGAGACCCAGTACTTC.